This T cell receptor (beta chain) was captured by sequencing in a study of OX40 agonist ivuxolimab in advanced cancers. Study-wide context: Ivuxolimab was a fully human IgG2 agonistic monoclonal antibody targeting the costimulatory receptor OX40 (CD134). In the dose-escalation cohort, more than 75% of patients were male, and the mean age was approximately 55 years, with a range of about 23 to 90. Intravenous ivuxolimab was administered to patients every 2 weeks at six dose levels: 0.01, 0.1, 0.3, 1.5, 3 and 10 mg/kg. Of the 50 to 55 patients in dose escalation, 19 had hepatocellular carcinoma, about 15 had melanoma, 9 had renal cell carcinoma and 9 had head and neck cancer. The monotherapy dose-escalation portion (N of about 47 patients) of the phase I ivuxolimab trial is reported in the paper. Partial responses occurred in three dose-escalation patients, of whom one had hepatocellular carcinoma and two had cutaneous melanoma. Patients were allowed to have had prior anti-PD-1, anti-PD-L1 or anti-CTLA-4 therapy, and approximately 40% of the dose-escalation patients had previously received checkpoint inhibitors. Peripheral TCRbeta sequencing was intended to test whether TCR sequence diversity was altered and clonal T-cell expansion was caused by ivuxolimab. Findings and caveats that apply to the study as a whole: Low levels of normalized T-cell clonal expansion were also shown by some nonresponding patients. The antigen specificity of the clonally expanded peripheral T cells was not determined. In partial responders in the 0.1-3.0 mg/kg groups, normalized peripheral clonal expansion was found to be among the lowest, especially among CD8+ T cells. After ivuxolimab, more expanded clones were found on average in CD8+ T cells than in CD4+ T cells. Clonal expansion of both CD4+ and CD8+ blood T cells was observed from baseline to week 6 at doses 0.1 to 3.0 mg/kg.

To sequence the TCRbeta CDR3 region, genomic DNA was isolated from the sorted cells. The immunoSEQ Assay was used to sequence the TCRbeta CDR3 regions. TCRdb holds this immuneACCESS table with in-frame rearrangements only. Some clones are missing; in checked studies, unresolved V genes explain under half, and the rest has no known cause. The sample table records tens of thousands of clones; more than 75% of these occur just once. The ten largest clones represent 9.5% to 15% of the sample. The trial excluded patients who had a history of autoimmune disease or who were on systemic immunosuppression. Peripheral blood for TCR sequencing was drawn from every dose cohort at baseline, at cycle 4 day 1 and at cycle 7 day 1. The samples were taken from a phase I, first-in-human, multicenter, open-label dose-escalation trial of ivuxolimab. Adults with locally advanced or metastatic melanoma, renal cell, hepatocellular, or head and neck squamous cell carcinoma were enrolled in the trial. CD4+ and CD8+ T cells were sorted separately from peripheral blood before TCR sequencing.

Based on the germline V gene, the CDR1 and CDR2 sequences are SGDLS and YYNGEE. V and J are truncated by 0 bases and 7 bases respectively, leaving an intervening sequence of 14 bases. From the cysteine through the phenylalanine, the CDR3 covers 15 amino acids. The entry retains the CDR3 DNA only, 45 bases that are in frame from base 1. To note about this clone: Its antigen is currently not known. No much larger clone exists at a distance of one base, and base qualities are not known.

The origin of this receptor is an adult with an advanced solid tumor such as melanoma, head and neck, liver or kidney cancer. Here the chain combines TRBV9 and TRBJ2-1, with TRBD2 as a weak D call on 6 bases. Sample: CD4+ or CD8+ T cells sorted from blood, taken in a trial of the OX40 agonist ivuxolimab. The bases read TGTGCCAGCAGCGTAGTCGGGGGTTACCGAAATGAGCAGTTCTTC. Its protein product is CASSVVGGYRNEQFF.